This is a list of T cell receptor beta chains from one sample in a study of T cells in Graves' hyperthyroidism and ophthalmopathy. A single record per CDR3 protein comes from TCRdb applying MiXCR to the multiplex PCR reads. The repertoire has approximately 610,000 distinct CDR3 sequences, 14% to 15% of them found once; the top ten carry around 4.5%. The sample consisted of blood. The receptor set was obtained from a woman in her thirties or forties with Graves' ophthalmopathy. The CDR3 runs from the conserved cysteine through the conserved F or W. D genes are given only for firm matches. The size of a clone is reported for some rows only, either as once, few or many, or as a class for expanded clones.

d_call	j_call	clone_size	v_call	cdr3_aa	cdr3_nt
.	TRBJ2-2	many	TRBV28	CASSLTGTGELFF	TGTGCCAGCAGTTTAACGGGCACCGGGGAGCTGTTTTTT
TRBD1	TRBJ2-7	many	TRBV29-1	CSVDFGTATDVHEQYF	TGCAGCGTCGATTTTGGGACAGCGACAGATGTCCACGAGCAGTACTTC
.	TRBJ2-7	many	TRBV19	CASSRNWESYEQYF	TGTGCCAGTAGTAGAAACTGGGAGTCCTACGAGCAGTACTTC
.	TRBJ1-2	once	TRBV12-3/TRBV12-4	CASSKQGHGYTF	TGTGCCAGCAGTAAGCAGGGGCATGGCTACACCTTC
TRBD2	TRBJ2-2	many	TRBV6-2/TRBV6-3	CASSPSGASGRASTGELFF	TGTGCCAGCAGCCCGAGTGGGGCTAGCGGGAGGGCCTCCACCGGGGAGCTGTTTTTT
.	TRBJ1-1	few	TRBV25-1	CASSERSSGMNTEAFF	TGTGCCAGCAGTGAGAGGTCCTCGGGGATGAACACTGAAGCTTTCTTT
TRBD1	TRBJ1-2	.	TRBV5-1	CASSFGQANYGYTF	TGCGCCAGCAGCTTCGGACAGGCCAACTATGGCTACACCTTC
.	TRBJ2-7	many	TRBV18	CASSPETAYEQYF	TGTGCCAGCTCACCTGAGACAGCCTACGAGCAGTACTTC
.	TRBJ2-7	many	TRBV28	CASSLPFTSSYEQYF	TGTGCCAGCAGTTTACCATTTACAAGCTCCTACGAGCAGTACTTC
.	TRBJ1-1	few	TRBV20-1	CSAAAGPISTEAFF	TGCAGTGCCGCCGCCGGACCGATCTCCACTGAAGCTTTCTTT
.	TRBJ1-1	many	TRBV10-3	CAGGSSFDTEAFF	TGTGCCGGAGGGAGCAGTTTCGACACTGAAGCTTTCTTT
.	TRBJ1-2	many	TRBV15	CATSRATDTYGYTF	TGTGCCACCAGCAGAGCCACAGACACCTATGGCTACACCTTC
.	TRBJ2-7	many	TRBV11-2	CASSLSATGPYEQYF	TGTGCCAGCAGCTTATCGGCGACAGGTCCCTACGAGCAGTACTTC
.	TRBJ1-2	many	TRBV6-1	CASRPTGNANYGYTF	TGTGCCAGCAGACCCACAGGGAACGCTAACTATGGCTACACCTTC
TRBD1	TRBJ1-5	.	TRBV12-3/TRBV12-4	CASSLVTGGPNQPQHF	TGTGCCAGCAGTTTAGTAACAGGGGGCCCGAATCAGCCCCAGCATTTT
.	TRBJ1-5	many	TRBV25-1	CASSDYKDGQPQHF	TGTGCCAGCAGTGACTACAAAGACGGGCAGCCCCAGCATTTT
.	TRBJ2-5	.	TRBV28	CASRASHSVSGETQYF	TGTGCCAGCAGAGCGAGTCACAGCGTTTCGGGAGAGACCCAGTACTTC
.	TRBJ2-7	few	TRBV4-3	CASSQAWGSSHEQYF	TGCGCCAGCAGCCAAGCTTGGGGGAGTAGCCACGAGCAGTACTTC
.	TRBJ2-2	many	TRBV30	CAWNLWGRGTGELFF	TGTGCCTGGAATCTGTGGGGGCGCGGGACCGGGGAGCTGTTTTTT
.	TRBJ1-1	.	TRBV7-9	CASSSNRVSEAFF	TGTGCCAGCAGCTCAAACAGGGTCTCTGAAGCTTTCTTT
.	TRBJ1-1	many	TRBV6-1	CASSEDLGAGTEAFF	TGTGCCAGCAGTGAGGATCTAGGGGCGGGCACTGAAGCTTTCTTT
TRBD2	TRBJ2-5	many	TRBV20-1	CSAREAERGAGGTQYF	TGCAGTGCTAGAGAGGCCGAGCGGGGGGCCGGTGGGACCCAGTACTTC
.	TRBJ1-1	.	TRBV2	CASSDWGSGTEAFF	TGTGCCAGCAGTGATTGGGGTTCGGGCACTGAAGCTTTCTTT
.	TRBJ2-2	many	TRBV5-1	CASSLGSVMTGELFF	TGCGCCAGCAGCTTGGGCAGCGTGATGACCGGGGAGCTGTTTTTT
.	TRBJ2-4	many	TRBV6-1	CASSGYRAAGDNIQYF	TGTGCCAGCAGTGGCTACAGGGCTGCGGGAGACAACATTCAGTACTTC
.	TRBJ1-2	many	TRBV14	CASSPQLLPYGYTF	TGTGCCAGCAGCCCTCAGCTGTTACCCTATGGCTACACCTTC
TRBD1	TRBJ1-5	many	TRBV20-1	CSARTGRGQPQHF	TGCAGTGCAAGGACAGGGCGGGGTCAGCCCCAGCATTTT
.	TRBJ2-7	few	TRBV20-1	CSARGRDYEQYF	TGCAGTGCTAGAGGCCGGGACTACGAGCAGTACTTC
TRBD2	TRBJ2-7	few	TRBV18	CASSPPGTSGRTGDEQYF	TGTGCCAGCTCACCACCTGGGACTAGCGGGAGGACGGGCGACGAGCAGTACTTC
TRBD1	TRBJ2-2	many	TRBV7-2	CASSPGQGADTGELFF	TGTGCCAGCAGCCCGGGACAGGGGGCAGACACCGGGGAGCTGTTTTTT
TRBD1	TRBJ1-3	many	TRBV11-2	CASSPWDRPSGNTIYF	TGTGCCAGCAGCCCATGGGACAGGCCCTCTGGAAACACCATATATTTT
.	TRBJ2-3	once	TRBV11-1	CASSLATTGRFTDTQYF	TGTGCCAGCAGCTTAGCAACAACAGGGAGATTCACAGATACGCAGTATTTT
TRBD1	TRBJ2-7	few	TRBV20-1	CSASQGDSYEQYF	TGCAGTGCCTCACAGGGGGACTCCTACGAGCAGTACTTC
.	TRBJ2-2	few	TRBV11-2	CASSLENTNTGELFF	TGTGCCAGCAGCTTAGAAAACACGAACACCGGGGAGCTGTTTTTT
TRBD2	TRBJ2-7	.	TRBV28	CASSHLGSGSVGEQYF	TGTGCCAGCAGCCACCTCGGTAGCGGGAGCGTGGGCGAGCAGTACTTC
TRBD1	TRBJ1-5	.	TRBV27	CASSSDRGQLSHPQHF	TGTGCCAGCAGTTCGGACAGGGGGCAATTAAGTCATCCCCAGCATTTT
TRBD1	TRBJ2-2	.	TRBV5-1	CASTMTGSNTGELFF	TGCGCCAGCACCATGACAGGGTCGAACACCGGGGAGCTGTTTTTT
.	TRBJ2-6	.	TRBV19	CASSITGGSGANVLTF	TGTGCCAGTAGTATCACCGGGGGCTCTGGGGCCAACGTCCTGACTTTC
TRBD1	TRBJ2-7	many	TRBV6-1	CASSREDRGDYEQYF	TGTGCCAGCAGTCGTGAGGACAGGGGGGACTACGAGCAGTACTTC